Given below is one T cell receptor beta chain in context. CDR3 size: 14 residues. Germline lookup yields CDR1 MDHEN and CDR2 SYDVKM. Trimming removed 7 bases from V and 7 bases from J; junction bases left unmatched: 10. This record belongs to a study of T cell responses to AZD1222 COVID-19 vaccine. TCRdb keeps only in-frame clones here, not all; method: immunoSEQ multiplex PCR. In the table there are some 120,000 clones, approximately 85% of which are singletons. This sequence originates from an adult in good health. This specimen consisted of peripheral blood, obtained on day 0 of AZD1222 vaccination. The chain couples TRBV28 to TRBJ2-7, with 10 bases identical to TRBD2. The CDR3: CASKILAGLGEQYF. The DNA of the CDR3 is TGTGCCAGCAAAATACTAGCGGGGCTGGGAGAGCAGTACTTC.